One sample yielded the 27 T cell receptor beta chains listed below, sequenced in a study of blood T cell repertoires in COVID-19. Profiled with immunoSEQ multiplex PCR; TCRdb holds only in-frame clones, not every one. The table shows 250,000 to 400,000 clones, with about nine tenths occurring only once. Input material: peripheral blood. All receptors come from a young woman with COVID-19, enrolled during active disease.

This chain links TRBV19 with TRBJ1-1; maybe TRBD1 (6 bases). Trimming cost V 0 bases and J 6 bases, with 14 bases left between them. Germline V gene lookup returns CDR1 LNHDA and CDR2 SQIVND (reference sequence). The CDR3 has 15 residues. The CDR3 nucleotides are TGTGCCAGTAGTATAGAACGGCAGGGGCACCCTGAAGCTTTCTTT. Protein sequence: CASSIERQGHPEAFF.

This clone has only one observation. V gene TRBV27 combines with J gene TRBJ1-1, with unresolved D. V lost 4 bases and J lost 4, with 10 bases in between. Germline CDR1 reads MNHEY; CDR2 reads SMNVEV (reference sequence). The CDR3 runs 13 residues. The CDR3 region is CASSSLLGTEAFF. As DNA, the CDR3 is TGTGCCAGCAGTTCACTTCTCGGCACTGAAGCTTTCTTT.

This rearrangement joins TRBV7-6 to TRBJ1-6; D is uncertain. Trimming cost V 2 bases and J 7 bases, with 12 bases left between them. The CDR3 covers 15 residues. CDR1 and CDR2 (germline): SGHVS, FNYEAQ. CDR3 sequence (DNA): TGTGCCAGCAGCTTAAGTCCCGACTGGAATTCACCCCTCCACTTT. Its translation is CASSLSPDWNSPLHF. Full variable domain (rest looked up from reference TRBV7-6 and TRBJ1-6): GAGVSQSPRYKVTKRGQDVALRCDPISGHVSLYWYRQALGQGPEFLTYFNYEAQQDKSGLPNDRFSAERPEGSISTLTIQRTEQRDSAMYRCASSLSPDWNSPLHFGNGTRLTVT.

A word on this clone: The sample holds other DNA sequences that translate to the same CDR3. The chain combines TRBV6-5 with TRBJ1-2, with TRBD1 matching over 8 bases. Germline CDR1 reads MNHEY; CDR2 reads SVGAGI. With V trimmed by 6 bases and J by 3 bases, 6 bases remained unmatched. The CDR3 totals 14 residues. The CDR3 nucleotides read TGTGCCAGCAGACCCACAGGGGGTCACTATGGCTACACCTTC. Translation: CASRPTGGHYGYTF.

The rearrangement joins TRBV18 to TRBJ2-1; 15 positions agree with TRBD2. Trimming removed 4 bases from V and 3 bases from J; junction bases left unmatched: 16. The CDR3 is 21 amino acids. CDR1 and CDR2 from the germline V gene are KGHSH and LQKENI. Written as DNA, the CDR3 is TGTGCCAGCTCACTGTCGGTCGGCGGGACTAGCGGGGGGATCGGCTACAATGAGCAGTTCTTC. Translating it yields CASSLSVGGTSGGIGYNEQFF.

The V and J genes are TRBV27 and TRBJ2-2; no definite D call. Germline V gene sequence: CDR1 MNHEY, CDR2 SMNVEV (reference sequence). The CDR3 runs 15 residues. The V end was cut by 3 bases, the J end by 0 bases, with 8 bases between. The CDR3 is CASSLGPANTGELFF. CDR3 DNA sequence: TGTGCCAGCAGTTTGGGCCCGGCGAACACCGGGGAGCTGTTTTTT.

The chain joins TRBV9 to TRBJ2-7; tentative D call: TRBD2 (5 bases). CDR3 length: 15 residues. Trimming shortened V by 0 bases and J by 1 base, and 11 bases separated the two germline ends. Per germline, CDR1 SGDLS and CDR2 YYNGEE. The CDR3 loop is CASSVGVGESYEQYF. CDR3 coding DNA: TGTGCCAGCAGCGTAGGCGTCGGGGAATCCTACGAGCAGTACTTC.

The rearrangement links TRBV19 to TRBJ1-2; D remains unclear. Germline CDR1 reads LNHDA; CDR2 reads SQIVND (reference sequence). The V end lost 7 bases, the J end lost 6 bases, and 18 bases lay between the germline ends. The CDR3 extends over 14 amino acids. As DNA, the CDR3 is TGTGCCAGTATAGGAGGTCCCCTCGTTAATGGCTACACCTTC. Translated, it gives CASIGGPLVNGYTF.

The rearrangement joins TRBV4-3 to TRBJ1-5; 8 nucleotides agree with TRBD1. This CDR3 is built from 16 residues. The V gene end was trimmed by 5 bases and the J gene end by 5 bases; junction bases not matched to a gene: 11. The germline CDR1 and CDR2 sequences are LGHNA and YSLEER. The CDR3 DNA reads TGCGCCAGCAGCGTTCACCGGGACAGGACCGATCAGCCCCAGCATTTT. Translation: CASSVHRDRTDQPQHF.

The chain links TRBV6-2 or TRBV6-3 to TRBJ2-5; a possible D gene is TRBD2 (7 bases). Germline V lookup: CDR1 MNHEY, CDR2 SVGEGT. V gave up 2 bases and J gave up 1 base, with 11 bases separating them. This CDR3 has 15 amino acids. The CDR3 sequence: CASSYGRGLQETQYF. DNA for the CDR3: TGTGCCAGCAGTTACGGGCGGGGGCTCCAAGAGACCCAGTACTTC.

The V call is TRBV7-8, the J call TRBJ1-2; D is uncertain. CDR1 is SGHVS, CDR2 FQNEAQ, per germline. The CDR3 extends over 14 amino acids. The V end lost 1 base, the J end lost 8 bases, and 14 bases lay between the germline ends. The CDR3 bases are TGTGCCAGCAGCTTAGAATGGGGAGGGTACGGCTACACCTTC. Protein product: CASSLEWGGYGYTF.

The V gene is TRBV21-1, the J gene TRBJ1-2; the table's D call, TRBD1, was not checked against the DNA. TRBV21-1 constitutes a pseudogene. The CDR3 totals 15 residues. The CDR3 region is CASSKALDRDYGYTF. CDR3 DNA sequence: TGTGCCAGCAGCAAAGCTTTAGACAGGGACTATGGCTACACCTTC.

The gene calls are TRBV7-2 and TRBJ1-1; possibly TRBD1 for D (5 bases). The CDR3 runs to 13 residues. Germline-derived CDR1 and CDR2 are SGHTA and FQGNSA. Trimming cost V 5 bases and J 0 bases, with 7 bases left between them. The CDR3 nucleotides are TGTGCCAGCAGCCGACAGTTGAACACTGAAGCTTTCTTT. Its protein is CASSRQLNTEAFF.

The table lists this clone with a count of one. V usage is TRBV7-2 and J usage is TRBJ2-3, with TRBD1 identical over 7 bases. This CDR3 is built from 12 residues. V lost 4 bases and J lost 9; bases outside the gene matches: 4. CDR1 is SGHTA, CDR2 FQGNSA, per germline. The CDR3 nucleotides read TGTGCCAGCAGCTATCGACAGGGCACGCAGTATTTT. It yields the protein CASSYRQGTQYF. Full variable domain (rest looked up from reference TRBV7-2 and TRBJ2-3): GAGVSQSPSNKVTEKGKDVELRCDPISGHTALYWYRQSLGQGLEFLIYFQGNSAPDKSGLPSDRFSAERTGGSVSTLTIQRTQQEDSAVYLCASSYRQGTQYFGPGTRLTVL.

This clone was detected only once. V usage is TRBV4-3 and J usage is TRBJ2-1, with 11 bases fitting TRBD2. This CDR3 has 15 residues. The germline CDR1 and CDR2 sequences are LGHNA and YSLEER. V lost 5 bases and J lost 6; bases outside the gene matches: 6. The CDR3 loop reads CASSSGSGGANEQFF. The CDR3, as DNA: TGCGCCAGCAGCTCAGGTAGCGGGGGGGCCAATGAGCAGTTCTTC.

The J gene is TRBJ2-1, the V gene TRBV4-1, with no clear D. The germline V gene has CDR1 MGHRA and CDR2 YSYEKL. The CDR3 is made up of 15 amino acids. V was cut by 0 bases and J by 0 bases, with 6 bases left in between. The CDR3 sequence is CASSQDQFSYNEQFF. As DNA, the CDR3 is TGCGCCAGCAGCCAAGATCAGTTCTCCTACAATGAGCAGTTCTTC.

V usage is TRBV6-5 and J usage is TRBJ1-3; D gene unclear. Germline values: CDR1 MNHEY, CDR2 SVGAGI. The CDR3 is 13 amino acids. The V end was cut by 4 bases, the J end by 0 bases, with 4 bases between. CDR3 sequence reads: CASSSGSGNTIYF. The CDR3 DNA is TGTGCCAGCAGTTCAGGCTCTGGAAACACCATATATTTT.

V gene TRBV11-2 combines with J gene TRBJ2-7; D unclear. Per the germline V gene, CDR1 is SGHAT and CDR2 is FQNNGV. The CDR3 spans 13 residues. The V end was cut by 5 bases, the J end by 2 bases, with 10 bases between. Here the CDR3 reads CASSIGQTYEQYF. In nucleotides, the CDR3 is TGTGCCAGCAGCATTGGCCAGACCTACGAGCAGTACTTC. Based on the CDR3 plus reference TRBV11-2 and TRBJ2-7, the full variable domain is EAGVAQSPRYKIIEKRQSVAFWCNPISGHATLYWYQQILGQGPKLLIQFQNNGVVDDSQLPKDRFSAERLKGVDSTLKIQPAKLEDSAVYLCASSIGQTYEQYFGPGTRLTVT.

This clone appeared a single time. CDR3 protein: CASASGEDTQYF. CDR3 DNA: TGTGCCAGCGCTAGCGGGGAGGATACGCAGTATTTT. The chain joins TRBV3-1 (or the pseudogene TRBV3-2) to TRBJ2-3; 9 bases match TRBD2. Trimming at V came to 8 bases and at J to 6 bases, leaving 3 bases not matched to a gene. CDR1 and CDR2 from the germline V gene are LGHDT and YNNKEL (reference sequence). The CDR3 spans 12 residues.

The chain couples TRBV28 to TRBJ1-5; D is possibly TRBD1 (5 bases). This CDR3 is 14 amino acids long. Looked up from germline, CDR1 is MDHEN and CDR2 is SYDVKM. V was trimmed by 2 bases and J by 7 bases, leaving 12 bases between them. This chain's CDR3 is CASSLDWGRQPQHF. The CDR3 DNA follows: TGTGCCAGCAGTTTAGATTGGGGGAGGCAGCCCCAGCATTTT.

The V call is TRBV5-8, the J call TRBJ1-6; tentative D call: TRBD1 (6 bases). CDR1 is SGHTS and CDR2 is YDEGEE in the germline V gene. This CDR3 contains 15 residues. Trimming stripped 8 bases from V and 9 bases from J, with 21 bases between. The CDR3 here is CASSRGGVWGSPLHF. For the CDR3, the DNA is TGTGCCAGTTCTCGAGGGGGAGTCTGGGGTTCACCCCTCCACTTT.

The chain employs TRBV5-4 and TRBJ1-1; a weak D match, TRBD1 (5 bases). Germline V CDR1 and CDR2: SGHNT, YYREEE (reference sequence). V shed 0 bases and J shed 4 bases, with 7 bases lying between them. The CDR3 is made up of 13 amino acids. The CDR3 DNA reads as TGTGCCAGCAGCTTGGCCCAGGGCACTGAAGCTTTCTTT. It translates to CASSLAQGTEAFF.

The genes are TRBV19 and TRBJ1-2; D gene uncertain. The CDR3 totals 14 residues. Trimming took 5 bases from V and 1 from J, leaving 11 bases between them. Germline V gene data show CDR1 as LNHDA and CDR2 as SQIVND (reference sequence). CDR3 sequence: CASSGRVLNYGYTF. The CDR3 nucleotides read TGTGCCAGTAGTGGGAGGGTACTTAACTATGGCTACACCTTC.

The chain uses TRBV19 and TRBJ2-3; 11 positions agree with TRBD2. Looked up from germline, CDR1 is LNHDA and CDR2 is SQIVND (reference sequence). Trimming took 7 bases from V and 4 from J; bases not matched to a gene: 13. CDR3 length: 17 amino acids. Written as DNA, the CDR3 is TGTGCCAGTACCACAATCTTAGCGGGGGGGGCCCCAGATACGCAGTATTTT. Its translation is CASTTILAGGAPDTQYF.

The rearrangement joins TRBV4-2 to TRBJ1-1; D is ambiguous. The V end was cut by 0 bases, the J end by 5 bases, with 16 bases between. The germline V gene encodes CDR1 LGHNA and CDR2 YNFKEQ. This CDR3 is built from 16 residues. The CDR3 sequence is CASSQDHAGSRTEAFF. The CDR3 DNA reads as TGTGCCAGCAGCCAAGATCATGCAGGAAGCAGGACTGAAGCTTTCTTT.

In its sample, this clone was seen once. The rearrangement joins TRBV3-1 (or the pseudogene TRBV3-2) to TRBJ1-3; D uncertain. The CDR3 has 16 amino acids. V was trimmed by 1 base and J by 0 bases, leaving 10 bases between them. CDR1 is LGHDT and CDR2 is YNNKEL in the germline V gene (reference sequence). As DNA, the CDR3 is TGTGCCAGCAGCCAAGTCGTTGGCATCTCTGGAAACACCATATATTTT. Encoded protein: CASSQVVGISGNTIYF.

This clone appeared once. The genes are TRBV9 and TRBJ1-6; D is unclear. V lost 0 bases to trimming and J lost 6 bases, with 4 bases between them. The CDR3 is 13 amino acids. Per the germline V gene, CDR1 is SGDLS and CDR2 is YYNGEE. In nucleotides, the CDR3 is TGTGCCAGCAGCGTAGGGAGTAATTCACCCCTCCACTTT. Amino acid sequence: CASSVGSNSPLHF.